This entry features one T cell receptor (beta chain) sequence. What it binds is not known. This was a deep-level run. TCRdb's copy holds only in-frame clones and misses some; the assay was immunoSEQ multiplex PCR. The table has more than 2 million clones, 90% to 95% seen once. Germline-derived CDR1 and CDR2 are SNHLY and FYNNEI. The CDR3 runs to 13 residues. The ends were cut back, 7 bases at V and 3 bases at J, with 10 bases in the middle. Selected positively for CCR7 and CD45RO-negative, naive CD8 cells excluded terminally differentiated effector memory CD45RA+ cells. The data were taken from a study of shared clonotypes between healthy human individuals. Regarding the study as a whole: Investigators expected sequencing depth to affect clonotype sharing among donors. Between a few donors, naive CD4 clonotypes were shared at a level of around 4.8%.

Sequencing was done on a sample of naive CD8+ T cells from PBMCs. This receptor was obtained from a man aged 18 to 35 in good health. Some clones in this sample may be carry-over from other donors' samples. The V gene is TRBV2, the J gene TRBJ1-3, with a possible D match to TRBD1 (5 bases). In DNA, the CDR3 is TGTGCCAGCATAGGGGTCGGTGGAAACACCATATATTTT. Translated, it gives CASIGVGGNTIYF.